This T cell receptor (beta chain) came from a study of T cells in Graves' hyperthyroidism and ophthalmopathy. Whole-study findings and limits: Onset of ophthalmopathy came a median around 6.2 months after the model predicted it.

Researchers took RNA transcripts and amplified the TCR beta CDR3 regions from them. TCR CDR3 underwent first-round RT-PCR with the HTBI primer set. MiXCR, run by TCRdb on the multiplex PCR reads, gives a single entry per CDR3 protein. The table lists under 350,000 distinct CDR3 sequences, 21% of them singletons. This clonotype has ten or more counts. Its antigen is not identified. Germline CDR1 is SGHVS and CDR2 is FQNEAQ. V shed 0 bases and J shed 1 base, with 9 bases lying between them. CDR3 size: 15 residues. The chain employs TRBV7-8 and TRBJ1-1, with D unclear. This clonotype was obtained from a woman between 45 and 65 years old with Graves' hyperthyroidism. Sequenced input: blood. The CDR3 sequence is CASSLARIRNTEAFF. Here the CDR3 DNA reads TGTGCCAGCAGCTTAGCGAGGATCAGGAACACTGAAGCTTTCTTT.